This paragraph covers one T cell receptor (beta chain) sequence. This record belongs to a study of OX40 agonist ivuxolimab in advanced cancers. Using immunoSEQ multiplex PCR, the repertoire was profiled, and TCRdb retains in-frame clones only, with some absent. Among about 94,000 clones listed, 94% were seen once. V lost 0 bases and J lost 5; bases outside the gene matches: 4. The CDR3 length is 15 residues. Per germline, CDR1 SGHDT and CDR2 YYEEEE. This sample comprised CD4+ or CD8+ T cells sorted from blood, obtained in a trial of the OX40 agonist ivuxolimab. The receptor comes from an adult with an advanced solid tumor such as melanoma, head and neck, liver or kidney cancer. V and J are TRBV5-6 and TRBJ2-5; 10 bases fit TRBD1. Written as DNA, the CDR3 is TGTGCCAGCAGCTTGGCCGTGGGACAGGGGGAGACCCAGTACTTC. This encodes CASSLAVGQGETQYF.